Listed here is a single T cell receptor (beta chain). Its target is unknown. The CDR3 has 14 residues. V shed 4 bases and J shed 0 bases, with 10 bases lying between them. Germline V gives CDR1 MDHEN, CDR2 SYDVKM. These data are taken from a study of cytomegalovirus exposure and HLA in healthy donors. Whole-study results and caveats: V- and J-gene trimming of TCR beta was linked (in a later analysis) to a missense DCLRE1C variant.

The study ran its PCR with 60 Vbeta and 13 Jbeta primers. Libraries were prepared by immunoSEQ multiplex PCR; TCRdb keeps only in-frame clonotypes and omits some of them. Among 150,000 to 200,000 clones listed, 85% to 90% were seen once. The clonotype originates from a woman aged 18-29 years in good health and CMV-seronegative. Input material: PBMCs. The genes are TRBV28 and TRBJ2-7, with a weak D call TRBD1 (6 bases). This chain's CDR3 is CASSSDRPSYEQYF. The CDR3 nucleotides are TGTGCCAGCAGTTCAGACAGGCCCTCCTACGAGCAGTACTTC.